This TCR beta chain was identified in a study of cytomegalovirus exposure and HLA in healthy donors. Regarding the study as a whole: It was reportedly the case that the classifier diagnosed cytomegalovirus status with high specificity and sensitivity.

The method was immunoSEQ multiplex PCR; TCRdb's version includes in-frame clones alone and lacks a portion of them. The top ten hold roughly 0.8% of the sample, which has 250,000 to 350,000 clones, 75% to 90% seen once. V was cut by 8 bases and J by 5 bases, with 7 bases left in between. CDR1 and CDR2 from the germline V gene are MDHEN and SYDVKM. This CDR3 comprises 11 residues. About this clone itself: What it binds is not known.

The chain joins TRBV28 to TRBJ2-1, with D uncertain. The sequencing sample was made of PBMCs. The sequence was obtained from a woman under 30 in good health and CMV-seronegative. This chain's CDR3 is CASERNNEQFF. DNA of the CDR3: TGTGCCAGCGAGAGAAACAATGAGCAGTTCTTC.